Included here is one T cell receptor beta chain sequence, with context. The entry originates in a study of blood T cell repertoires in COVID-19. Produced via immunoSEQ multiplex PCR; TCRdb's table is partial and in-frame only. Counted here are just under 350,000 clones, approximately 87% occurring once; the ten biggest clones make up under 6.5%. Sequenced input: peripheral blood. This sequence was found in a woman aged 50 to 65 with COVID-19, enrolled during active disease.

CDR3 protein: CASSLPGTYEQYF. CDR3 DNA: TGTGCCAGCAGTCTCCCCGGGACCTACGAGCAGTACTTC. The genes are TRBV27 and TRBJ2-7; D may be TRBD2 (5 bases). CDR3 length equals 13 residues. CDR1 is MNHEY, CDR2 SMNVEV, per germline (reference sequence). The V end was cut by 5 bases, the J end by 2 bases, with 10 bases between.